The T cell receptor beta chain under discussion was sequenced for a study of graft-versus-host responses after intestinal transplantation. CDR1 is MNHNS, CDR2 SASEGT, per germline. With V trimmed by 4 bases and J by 0 bases, 4 bases remained unmatched. There are 16 residues in the CDR3. TCRdb keeps only in-frame clones here, not all; method: immunoSEQ multiplex PCR. The profile covers about 22,000 clones, with around 56% appearing a single time and 0.95% to 1.1% taken by the ten largest. The starting material was alloreactive CD4+ T cells from a mixed lymphocyte reaction culture, obtained before intestinal transplant. Indicated subset: CFSE-low proliferating T cells sorted from roughly 6-day pre-transplant mixed lymphocyte reaction (GvH or HvG direction). This receptor was obtained from a human patient who received an intestinal transplant. The V call is TRBV6-1, the J call TRBJ2-1; TRBD1 agrees at 9 bases. Here the CDR3 reads CASSAPGQGSYNEQFF. Written as DNA, the CDR3 is TGTGCCAGCAGTGCACCGGGACAGGGCTCCTACAATGAGCAGTTCTTC.